Following are 22 T cell receptor beta chains from one sample sequenced in a study of long-term antiretroviral therapy in people with HIV. Sequencing used immunoSEQ v3.0 at survey level. Produced via immunoSEQ multiplex PCR; TCRdb's table is partial and in-frame only. The data contain tens of thousands of clones, 75% to 85% of them singletons. Specimen: unsorted PBMCs, collected about 3.5 years after starting antiretroviral therapy. Receptors originate from a man younger than 30 with HIV.

The chain is built from TRBV27 and TRBJ2-1; D unresolved. Trimming removed 1 base at V and 10 bases at J, with 5 bases between. This CDR3 contains 11 residues. Looked up from germline, CDR1 is MNHEY and CDR2 is SMNVEV (reference sequence). CDR3: CASSLYGEQFF. The DNA for the CDR3 is TGTGCCAGCAGTTTATACGGCGAGCAGTTCTTC.

J is TRBJ1-1 and V is TRBV4-1; D is unclear. Trimming took off 0 bases at V and 6 bases at J, with 11 bases between the two ends. Germline V CDR1 and CDR2: MGHRA, YSYEKL. The CDR3 has 14 amino acids. The CDR3 here is CASSQDSGGPEAFF. For the CDR3, the DNA is TGCGCCAGCAGCCAAGACAGCGGTGGGCCTGAAGCTTTCTTT.

The V call is TRBV28, the J call TRBJ1-2; no clear D gene. Germline V gene sequence: CDR1 MDHEN, CDR2 SYDVKM. V was pared by 6 bases and J by 4 bases, with 9 bases between. This CDR3 is built from 12 residues. CDR3 coding DNA: TGTGCCAGCAGGCCGGGCCTCTATGGCTACACCTTC. The encoded protein is CASRPGLYGYTF.

This chain joins TRBV4-3 and TRBJ1-4, with D possibly TRBD1 on 6 matching bases. This CDR3 has 15 residues. Between the trimmed V and J ends, which lost 5 bases and 8 bases, there was a span of 18 bases. Germline-derived CDR1 and CDR2 are LGHNA and YSLEER. For the CDR3, the DNA is TGCGCCAGCAGCGCAAGTTCACAGGGACGGGAAAAACTGTTTTTT. It is translated as CASSASSQGREKLFF.

This sequence joins TRBV19 and TRBJ2-7, with D perhaps matching TRBD1 (7 bases). With 7 bases removed from V and 1 base from J, the gap between germline ends came to 14 bases. This CDR3 contains 14 residues. Germline lookup yields CDR1 LNHDA and CDR2 SQIVND (reference sequence). The CDR3 DNA reads as TGTGCCAGTAAGCCCTCAGGGGGGTCCTACGAGCAGTACTTC. It specifies CASKPSGGSYEQYF. The complete variable domain, with remaining parts taken from reference TRBV19 and TRBJ2-7, reads DGGITQSPKYLFRKEGQNVTLSCEQNLNHDAMYWYRQDPGQGLRLIYYSQIVNDFQKGDIAEGYSVSREKKESFPLTVTSAQKNPTAFYLCASKPSGGSYEQYFGPGTRLTVT.

This clone was observed a few times. This sequence joins TRBV6-1 and TRBJ2-7, with D perhaps matching TRBD2 (5 bases). Trimming removed 5 bases at V and 5 bases at J, with 16 bases between. Germline-derived CDR1 and CDR2 are MNHNS and SASEGT. The CDR3 spans 14 residues. CDR3 sequence reads: CASSHAVDLNEQYF. The CDR3 DNA reads as TGTGCCAGCAGTCACGCGGTGGACTTAAACGAGCAGTACTTC.

This clone was recorded a few times. The chain combines TRBV2 with TRBJ2-7, with 8 bases lining up with TRBD2. The CDR3 sequence is 13 residues long. Germline assignment: CDR1 SNHLY and CDR2 FYNNEI. J lost 3 bases, V lost 6 bases, and 4 bases had no gene match. CDR3 residues: CASRVSGNYEQYF. Written as DNA, the CDR3 is TGTGCCAGCAGGGTTAGCGGGAACTACGAGCAGTACTTC.

The chain recombines TRBV5-6 with TRBJ1-1; the D is unclear. Germline CDR1 reads SGHDT; CDR2 reads YYEEEE. V lost 3 bases and J lost 4, with 13 bases in between. This CDR3 has 14 residues. CDR3 nucleotides: TGTGCCAGCAGCTGGACGGGAGGGAGCACTGAAGCTTTCTTT. Amino acid sequence: CASSWTGGSTEAFF.

The V call is TRBV15, the J call TRBJ2-7; TRBD2 aligns across 7 bases. CDR1 is LNHNV and CDR2 is YYDKDF in the germline V gene (reference sequence). This CDR3 has 14 residues. Trimming cost V 3 bases and J 2 bases; bases outside gene matches: 4. The chain's CDR3 is CATSSTSEPYEQYF. In nucleotides, the CDR3 is TGTGCCACCAGCAGTACTAGCGAGCCCTACGAGCAGTACTTC.

The chain joins TRBV9 to TRBJ1-1, with unresolved D. Germline CDR1 reads SGDLS; CDR2 reads YYNGEE. Trimming took off 1 base at V and 0 bases at J, with 4 bases between the two ends. This CDR3 comprises 13 residues. The CDR3 protein is CASSVRMNTEAFF. Here the CDR3 DNA reads TGTGCCAGCAGCGTAAGAATGAACACTGAAGCTTTCTTT.

The J gene is TRBJ1-2, the V gene TRBV18; D gene ambiguous. V lost 6 bases and J 2 bases, leaving 16 bases between the germline ends. CDR1 and CDR2 (germline): KGHSH, LQKENI. This CDR3 is 15 amino acids long. In DNA form, the CDR3 reads TGTGCCAGCTCCCTGCAAAGAGTCACAAACTATGGCTACACCTTC. It encodes CASSLQRVTNYGYTF.

The J gene is TRBJ2-1, the V gene TRBV10-3; a weak D match, TRBD2 (5 bases). Between the trimmed V and J ends, which lost 2 bases and 5 bases, there was a span of 31 bases. The CDR3 is made up of 21 amino acids. Germline V CDR1 and CDR2: ENHRY, SYGVKD. CDR3 DNA: TGTGCCATCAGTGAGCCTTCGCCTACCAAGCGGACGCCTTTAGTGCACAATGAGCAGTTCTTC. This sequence encodes CAISEPSPTKRTPLVHNEQFF.

This chain joins TRBV2 and TRBJ1-5; 8 positions agree with TRBD1. Germline V gives CDR1 SNHLY, CDR2 FYNNEI. CDR3 length: 14 amino acids. Trimming cost V 5 bases and J 5 bases; bases outside gene matches: 5. CDR3 nucleotide sequence: TGTGCCAGCAGTACCGGGACAGGCTATCAGCCCCAGCATTTT. It is translated as CASSTGTGYQPQHF.

CDR3 nucleotide sequence: TGTGCCAGCAGCCACACCCCCCTTGGCGGGGGGCCCTACAATGAGCAGTTCTTC. Its protein product is CASSHTPLGGGPYNEQFF. This chain connects TRBV11-2 to TRBJ2-1, with TRBD2 matching over 8 bases. Looked up from germline, CDR1 is SGHAT and CDR2 is FQNNGV. V was pared by 5 bases and J by 2 bases, with 14 bases of the junction left unmatched. The length of the CDR3 is 18 residues.

The rearrangement joins TRBV5-1 to TRBJ2-7; TRBD1 or TRBD2 may be the D gene (5 bases each). The germline V gene encodes CDR1 SGHRS and CDR2 YFSETQ. CDR3 length equals 13 residues. The V and J ends lost 5 bases and 2 bases respectively, with 11 bases between them. The CDR3 sequence is CASREGTAYEQYF. The CDR3 coding sequence is TGCGCCAGCAGGGAAGGGACCGCCTACGAGCAGTACTTC.

The V gene is TRBV4-1, the J gene TRBJ2-7; D unresolved. CDR1 is MGHRA and CDR2 is YSYEKL in the germline V gene. The ends were cut back, 4 bases at V and 2 bases at J, with 12 bases in the middle. The CDR3 has 14 amino acids. Written as DNA, the CDR3 is TGCGCCAGCAGCCTCGGGTGGGGAACCTACGAGCAGTACTTC. Protein sequence: CASSLGWGTYEQYF.

The J gene is TRBJ2-7, the V gene TRBV5-4; 11 bases are a match to TRBD2. Looked up from germline, CDR1 is SGHNT and CDR2 is YYREEE (reference sequence). V was pared by 2 bases and J by 5 bases, with 6 bases of the junction left unmatched. The CDR3 contains 15 residues. The CDR3 reads CASSFSGGAVDEQYF. In DNA form, the CDR3 reads TGTGCCAGCAGCTTTAGCGGGGGGGCTGTCGACGAGCAGTACTTC.

The rearrangement links TRBV12-5 to TRBJ2-2; D gene unclear. The ends were cut back, 3 bases at V and 2 bases at J, with 10 bases in the middle. Germline-derived CDR1 and CDR2 are LGHNT and FRNRAP. The CDR3 extends over 15 amino acids. Written as DNA, the CDR3 is TGTGCTAGTGGTTTAAATCCGGTTAACACCGGGGAGCTGTTTTTT. This sequence encodes CASGLNPVNTGELFF. The full variable domain, completed using reference TRBV12-5 and TRBJ2-2, is DARVTQTPRHKVTEMGQEVTMRCQPILGHNTVFWYRQTMMQGLELLAYFRNRAPLDDSGMPKDRFSAEMPDATLATLKIQPSEPRDSAVYFCASGLNPVNTGELFFGEGSRLTVL.

V and J are TRBV6-1 and TRBJ2-7; D call uncertain. The CDR3 sequence is 12 residues long. The V gene's germline CDR1 is MNHNS and CDR2 SASEGT. Trimming pared 4 bases from V and 2 bases from J, leaving 6 bases between. The CDR3 region has the DNA TGTGCCAGCAGTGCCCCCGCCTACGAGCAGTACTTC. It translates to CASSAPAYEQYF.

The V call is TRBV4-1, the J call TRBJ1-1, with D possibly being TRBD1 (5 bases). This CDR3 comprises 13 residues. V shed 1 base and J shed 11 bases, with 14 bases lying between them. Per germline, CDR1 MGHRA and CDR2 YSYEKL. This CDR3 reads CASSQVSGEGAFF. CDR3 DNA: TGCGCCAGCAGCCAAGTATCGGGGGAGGGTGCTTTCTTT.

The J gene is TRBJ2-5, the V gene TRBV9; D is perhaps TRBD1 (6 bases). Germline CDR1 SGDLS, CDR2 YYNGEE. Trimming left V 5 bases short and J 2 bases short, with 7 bases between. CDR3 length: 12 amino acids. In DNA, the CDR3 is TGTGCCAGCAGTAGGGGGCAAGAGACCCAGTACTTC. Translated, it gives CASSRGQETQYF.

The gene calls are TRBV4-1 and TRBJ2-2; TRBD2 is a possible D gene (6 bases). The CDR3 spans 15 residues. V lost 0 bases, J lost 7 bases, and 12 bases lay in between. Germline V gene data show CDR1 as MGHRA and CDR2 as YSYEKL. The CDR3 coding sequence is TGCGCCAGCAGCCAAGATCGACTAGTAGGCGGGGAGCTGTTTTTT. Amino acids: CASSQDRLVGGELFF.